The following is a T cell receptor (beta chain) sequence with its context. The protocol was immunoSEQ multiplex PCR, while the TCRdb copy is restricted to in-frame clones and leaves out a portion. Of roughly 250,000 clones listed, 88% are singletons. This entry is derived from a study of blood T cell repertoires in COVID-19. J lost 4 bases, V lost 5 bases, and 13 bases had no gene match. The CDR3 runs 19 residues. CDR1 is SGHVS and CDR2 is FNYEAQ in the germline V gene. Sequenced: peripheral blood. V and J are TRBV7-6 and TRBJ2-1; 14 bases are shared with TRBD2. The receptor was isolated from a man aged 60 to 69 who had recovered from COVID-19. The CDR3, as DNA: TGTGCCAGCAGCAGCCCCGGACTAGCGGGGGGACTGGGGTACAATGAGCAGTTCTTC. As protein: CASSSPGLAGGLGYNEQFF.